This entry lists 23 T cell receptor beta chains sequenced from one sample in a study of blood T cell repertoires in COVID-19. Using immunoSEQ multiplex PCR, the repertoire was profiled, and TCRdb retains in-frame clones only, with some absent. The table includes about 23,000 clones, 80% to 90% detected once. The sample taken for sequencing was peripheral blood. Every receptor here comes from a man in his 70s in a cohort sampled during active COVID-19.

The chain carries TRBV5-1 and TRBJ2-7; 10 bases line up with TRBD2. The CDR3 is made up of 14 amino acids. The trim removed 4 bases at V and 4 bases at J, leaving 5 bases unmatched. CDR1 is SGHRS and CDR2 is YFSETQ in the germline V gene. The CDR3 DNA follows: TGCGCCAGCAGCGCTAGCGGGAGCCGGTACGAGCAGTACTTC. Its protein product is CASSASGSRYEQYF.

This clone has a single count. This rearrangement joins TRBV6-2 or TRBV6-3 to TRBJ2-1, with D perhaps matching TRBD2 (5 bases). Trimming left V 0 bases short and J 10 bases short, with 7 bases between. Germline CDR1 and CDR2: MNHEY and SVGEGT. The CDR3 consists of 12 residues. This chain's CDR3 is CASSYSPGEQFF. DNA of the CDR3: TGTGCCAGCAGTTACTCTCCGGGAGAGCAGTTCTTC.

The J gene is TRBJ1-6, the V gene TRBV28; TRBD1 matches at 7 bases. The CDR3 contains 15 residues. Germline-derived CDR1 and CDR2 are MDHEN and SYDVKM. J gave up 10 bases and V 6 bases, and 12 bases lay outside the gene matches. Here the CDR3 reads CASRPDRLGGSPLHF. CDR3 DNA: TGTGCCAGCAGACCGGACAGGCTTGGGGGATCACCCCTCCACTTT.

This chain uses TRBV7-9 with TRBJ2-5; TRBD2 matches 9 bases. Germline V gives CDR1 SEHNR, CDR2 FQNEAQ (reference sequence). This CDR3 is 15 amino acids long. J gave up 3 bases and V 7 bases, and 9 bases lay outside the gene matches. The chain's CDR3 is CASMWLAGGEETQYF. The CDR3 coding sequence is TGTGCCAGCATGTGGCTGGCGGGAGGGGAAGAGACCCAGTACTTC.

The chain uses TRBV19 and TRBJ2-1; 14 positions match TRBD2. Trimming cost V 5 bases and J 6 bases; bases outside gene matches: 3. The germline CDR1 and CDR2 sequences are LNHDA and SQIVND (reference sequence). This CDR3 contains 15 residues. The CDR3 region has the DNA TGTGCCAGTAGTGGGACTAGCGGGAGTCGCAATGAGCAGTTCTTC. Translating it yields CASSGTSGSRNEQFF.

This clone has only a few counts. The V and J genes are TRBV15 and TRBJ1-6; a weak D match, TRBD1 (5 bases). The germline CDR1 and CDR2 sequences are LNHNV and YYDKDF (reference sequence). V gave up 0 bases and J gave up 9 bases, with 18 bases separating them. The CDR3 spans 17 residues. CDR3 nucleotides: TGTGCCACCAGCAGAGATTCCGCAAGGGGAAGGAGTTCACCCCTCCACTTT. Amino acid sequence: CATSRDSARGRSSPLHF. Filled out from reference TRBV15 and TRBJ1-6, the complete variable domain reads DAMVIQNPRYQVTQFGKPVTLSCSQTLNHNVMYWYQQKSSQAPKLLFHYYDKDFNNEADTPDNFQSRRPNTSFCFLDIRSPGLGDTAMYLCATSRDSARGRSSPLHFGNGTRLTVT.

On this clone itself: The sample carries other DNA sequences with the same CDR3. The chain carries TRBV29-1 and TRBJ2-7; possible D gene TRBD2, 5 bases. CDR1 and CDR2 from the germline V gene are SQVTM and ANQGSEA. The CDR3 runs to 14 residues. V was shortened by 2 bases and J by 3 bases, with 14 bases between the two germline ends. In DNA, the CDR3 is TGCAGCGTTGAAAACCGGGGATCTCGCTACGAGCAGTACTTC. Translating it yields CSVENRGSRYEQYF.

The J gene is TRBJ2-7, the V gene TRBV6-5; D perhaps matches TRBD2 (7 bases). Per germline, CDR1 MNHEY and CDR2 SVGAGI. CDR3 size: 14 residues. The V end lost 7 bases, the J end lost 3 bases, and 16 bases lay between the germline ends. The CDR3 bases are TGTGCCAGCACCGGGGGGCGGAGAGGCTACGAGCAGTACTTC. Its translation is CASTGGRRGYEQYF.

The chain recombines TRBV7-8 with TRBJ1-2, with TRBD1 matching over 11 bases. The germline gives CDR1 SGHVS, CDR2 FQNEAQ. Germline trimming cut 5 bases from V and 7 bases from J; bases unmatched to any gene: 6. The CDR3 runs to 14 residues. The DNA for the CDR3 is TGTGCCAGCAGCCGAGGACAGGGGGCGCTTGGCTACACCTTC. Protein: CASSRGQGALGYTF.

This clone has just one count. The V gene is TRBV7-9, the J gene TRBJ1-2; TRBD1 might be the D (5 bases). Deletions cut 1 base from V and 2 bases from J, with 11 bases between. CDR1 and CDR2 (germline): SEHNR, FQNEAQ (reference sequence). The CDR3 has 15 residues. CDR3: CASSLGQGLNYGYTF. CDR3 DNA: TGTGCCAGCAGCTTAGGGCAGGGCCTAAACTATGGCTACACCTTC.

This rearrangement joins TRBV7-2 to TRBJ2-1, with TRBD1 matching 8 bases. This CDR3 has 14 residues. Trimming cost V 4 bases and J 8 bases; bases outside gene matches: 7. CDR1 and CDR2 (germline): SGHTA, FQGNSA. The CDR3 spells CASSSPQGADEQFF. For the CDR3, the DNA is TGTGCCAGCAGCTCCCCCCAGGGGGCCGATGAGCAGTTCTTC.

Only one count was recorded for this clone. This sequence joins TRBV19 and TRBJ2-3; 12 bases match TRBD2. CDR1 and CDR2 from the germline V gene are LNHDA and SQIVND (reference sequence). The CDR3 loop spans 15 amino acids. Trimming at V came to 7 bases and at J to 3 bases, leaving 5 bases not matched to a gene. DNA of the CDR3: TGTGCCAGTACCTACGGGACTAGCGGGACAGATACGCAGTATTTT. It yields the protein CASTYGTSGTDTQYF. Based on the CDR3 plus reference TRBV19 and TRBJ2-3, the full variable domain is DGGITQSPKYLFRKEGQNVTLSCEQNLNHDAMYWYRQDPGQGLRLIYYSQIVNDFQKGDIAEGYSVSREKKESFPLTVTSAQKNPTAFYLCASTYGTSGTDTQYFGPGTRLTVL.

The CDR3 here is CASSFGASGRGETQYF. The CDR3 DNA sequence: TGTGCCAGCAGCTTCGGGGCTAGCGGGAGGGGGGAGACCCAGTACTTC. V usage is TRBV7-2 and J usage is TRBJ2-5; 12 bases agree with TRBD2. Germline CDR1 is SGHTA and CDR2 is FQGNSA. CDR3 length: 16 residues. Trimming cost V 3 bases and J 5 bases; bases outside gene matches: 7.

The CDR3 DNA reads as TGTGCCAGCAGCTTAGTGCGGGTTTCTGAAGCTTTCTTT. Amino acids: CASSLVRVSEAFF. The chain couples TRBV7-2 to TRBJ1-1; no firm D call. The CDR3 sequence is 13 residues long. V was shortened by 1 base and J by 6 bases, with 9 bases between the two germline ends. Germline lookup yields CDR1 SGHTA and CDR2 FQGNSA.

This clone came up a few times. The chain has TRBV6-2 or TRBV6-3 and TRBJ1-1; 9 nucleotides agree with TRBD1. The germline CDR1 and CDR2 sequences are MNHEY and SVGEGT. Trimming cost V 5 bases and J 11 bases; bases outside gene matches: 3. CDR3 size: 11 residues. The CDR3 DNA reads as TGTGCCAGCAGTCTTGGGACAGGGGCTTTCTTT. Amino acid sequence: CASSLGTGAFF.

The chain joins TRBV24-1 to TRBJ2-1; tentative D call: TRBD2 (5 bases). Trimming cost V 3 bases and J 4 bases, with 12 bases left between them. CDR3 length: 15 amino acids. Germline lookup yields CDR1 KGHDR and CDR2 SFDVKD. The CDR3 DNA reads as TGTGCCACCAGTGATCGGAGGTCCCCGTACAATGAGCAGTTCTTC. Translation: CATSDRRSPYNEQFF.

This rearrangement joins TRBV27 to TRBJ1-2; 8 bases are a match to TRBD1. Germline values: CDR1 MNHEY, CDR2 SMNVEV (reference sequence). The V gene end was trimmed by 6 bases and the J gene end by 7 bases; junction bases not matched to a gene: 10. CDR3 length: 14 residues. In DNA, the CDR3 is TGTGCCAGCAGCACAAGACAGGGGACGGGTGGCTACACCTTC. Its protein product is CASSTRQGTGGYTF.

This clone was seen only a few times. The chain recombines TRBV30 with TRBJ2-4; D remains unclear. Germline V CDR1 and CDR2: GTSNPN, SVGIG (reference sequence). The CDR3 loop spans 12 amino acids. V gave up 8 bases and J gave up 6 bases, with 14 bases separating them. CDR3 amino acids: CAITKPPNIQYF. For the CDR3, the DNA is TGTGCCATTACTAAGCCTCCAAACATTCAGTACTTC.

The genes are TRBV28 and TRBJ1-2; TRBD1 matches at 7 bases. Germline V gene sequence: CDR1 MDHEN, CDR2 SYDVKM. V shed 10 bases, J shed 2 bases, and the junction held 10 bases outside the gene matches. The CDR3 sequence is 14 residues long. DNA for the CDR3: TGTGCCACCCAGAGGCGGGACAGCAACTATGGCTACACCTTC. It yields the protein CATQRRDSNYGYTF.

V gene TRBV7-9 combines with J gene TRBJ1-6, with D tentatively TRBD1 (6 bases). The CDR3 loop spans 14 amino acids. Germline lookup yields CDR1 SEHNR and CDR2 FQNEAQ (reference sequence). The germline V and J ends were trimmed by 5 bases and 10 bases, with 15 bases remaining between them. CDR3 region: CASSPREGVSPLHF. The DNA of the CDR3 is TGTGCCAGCAGCCCCCGGGAGGGGGTCTCACCCCTCCACTTT.

The chain couples TRBV7-8 to TRBJ1-6, with D maybe TRBD1 (6 bases). CDR1 and CDR2 (germline): SGHVS, FQNEAQ. V was shortened by 5 bases and J by 0 bases, with 17 bases between the two germline ends. This CDR3 has 18 amino acids. CDR3 in amino acids: CASSLGGGGSSYNSPLHF. The CDR3 coding sequence is TGTGCCAGCAGCCTCGGGGGAGGGGGGAGCTCCTATAATTCACCCCTCCACTTT.

This rearrangement joins TRBV5-8 to TRBJ1-1; D is unclear. The CDR3 contains 13 residues. Germline loops: CDR1 SGHTS, CDR2 YDEGEE. The V end was cut by 1 base, the J end by 0 bases, with 4 bases between. CDR3 protein: CASSLSMNTEAFF. The CDR3 DNA is TGTGCCAGCAGCTTGTCTATGAACACTGAAGCTTTCTTT.

The chain carries TRBV7-3 and TRBJ2-1, with D perhaps TRBD2 (5 bases). Germline V gives CDR1 SGHTA, CDR2 FQGTGA. The CDR3 totals 16 residues. V was trimmed by 2 bases and J by 0 bases, leaving 11 bases between them. CDR3: CASSLGADSSYNEQFF. The CDR3 coding sequence is TGTGCCAGCAGCTTAGGAGCGGATAGCTCCTACAATGAGCAGTTCTTC. The full variable domain, in which reference TRBV7-3 and TRBJ2-1 provide the parts outside the CDR3, is GAGVSQTPSNKVTEKGKYVELRCDPISGHTALYWYRQSLGQGPEFLIYFQGTGAADDSGLPNDRFFAVRPEGSVSTLKIQRTERGDSAVYLCASSLGADSSYNEQFFGPGTRLTVL.